One and the same sample provided the 30 T cell receptor beta chains below, sequenced in a study of T cells in Graves' hyperthyroidism and ophthalmopathy (dated by TCRdb to about 2019). The library came from multiplex PCR. TCRdb lists the instrument as Illumina HiSeq 2000. The TCR beta CDR3 regions were amplified from RNA transcripts. A first-round RT-PCR of the TCR CDR3 used the HTBI primer set with the Qiagen OneStep RT-PCR kit. TCRdb handled the public reads itself, with Q25 trimming in fastp and clone calling in MiXCR, and kept productive beta chains. All rows with the same CDR3 protein become a single entry with the most common DNA and genes. In all, the sample holds hundreds of thousands of distinct CDR3 sequences, and less than 25% of those were seen once. The top ten clonotypes cover approximately 30% of the sample. The sample comprised blood. Every receptor here comes from a young man with Graves' ophthalmopathy.

V and J are TRBV5-6 and TRBJ1-5; D is undetermined. Germline loops: CDR1 SGHDT, CDR2 YYEEEE. CDR3 length: 15 residues. V gave up 1 base and J gave up 7 bases, with 15 bases separating them. The CDR3 loop is CASSLSRQARQPQHF. DNA for the CDR3: TGTGCCAGCAGCTTGTCGCGGCAGGCTCGGCAGCCCCAGCATTTT.

In this sample, this clonotype turned up a few times. This chain uses TRBV3-1 with TRBJ2-5, with D tentatively TRBD2 (5 bases). The CDR3 runs 15 residues. V lost 1 base and J lost 5, with 14 bases in between. Germline V gene sequence: CDR1 LGHDT, CDR2 YNNKEL (reference sequence). CDR3 DNA: TGTGCCAGCAGCCAAGCCGAGAGGGCCCCCGAGACCCAGTACTTC. Its protein is CASSQAERAPETQYF.

The table lists this clonotype with many counts. The chain uses TRBV2 and TRBJ2-3, with 11 bases fitting TRBD2. Germline V lookup: CDR1 SNHLY, CDR2 FYNNEI. The CDR3 length is 14 residues. J was trimmed by 6 bases and V by 6 bases; bases with no gene match: 5. The CDR3 DNA reads TGTGCCAGCAGCGCGGGACTAGCGGCGGATACGCAGTATTTT. Its translation: CASSAGLAADTQYF. The full variable domain, with the rest looked up from reference TRBV2 and TRBJ2-3, is EPEVTQTPSHQVTQMGQEVILRCVPISNHLYFYWYRQILGQKVEFLVSFYNNEISEKSEIFDDQFSVERPDGSNFTLKIRSTKLEDSAMYFCASSAGLAADTQYFGPGTRLTVL.

V is TRBV20-1 and J is TRBJ2-5, with a possible D match to TRBD2 (5 bases). Germline V gene lookup returns CDR1 DFQATT and CDR2 SNEGSKA (reference sequence). The CDR3 is 13 residues long. V shed 1 base and J shed 5 bases, with 11 bases lying between them. CDR3 sequence reads: CSARGATGETQYF. CDR3 sequence (DNA): TGCAGTGCTAGAGGGGCCACGGGGGAGACCCAGTACTTC.

The gene calls are TRBV2 and TRBJ1-2; tentative D call: TRBD1 (5 bases). The germline V and J ends were trimmed by 11 bases and 7 bases, with 20 bases remaining between them. This CDR3 is built from 13 residues. Germline CDR1 reads SNHLY; CDR2 reads FYNNEI. Here the CDR3 DNA reads TGTGCCCTACATGAGGGGCGCTTAGGTGGCTACACCTTC. Translation: CALHEGRLGGYTF.

J is TRBJ2-3 and V is TRBV29-1; D gene unclear. Germline CDR1 and CDR2: SQVTM and ANQGSEA. The CDR3 runs to 16 residues. The V end lost 3 bases, the J end lost 0 bases, and 16 bases lay between the germline ends. CDR3 in DNA: TGCAGCGTTGAGAAGCTAACGAGTCCCAGCACAGATACGCAGTATTTT. Encoded protein: CSVEKLTSPSTDTQYF.

This clonotype was counted a single time. The chain combines TRBV6-1 with TRBJ2-1; unclear D gene. Germline V gene sequence: CDR1 MNHNS, CDR2 SASEGT. There are 13 residues in the CDR3. V lost 2 bases to trimming and J lost 5 bases, with 7 bases between them. CDR3 sequence (DNA): TGTGCCAGCAGTGAATTGGTAGACAATGAGCAGTTCTTC. Translation: CASSELVDNEQFF.

This clonotype was picked up many times. V is TRBV12-3 or TRBV12-4 and J is TRBJ2-7; TRBD1 matches 9 bases. The junction had 10 bases not matched to a gene; V was cut back by 5 bases and J by 5 bases. This CDR3 region has 15 residues. The CDR3 DNA follows: TGTGCCAGCAGTCGACCGGGACAGGGTGTCAACGAGCAGTACTTC. As protein: CASSRPGQGVNEQYF.

V and J are TRBV10-1 and TRBJ2-3; perhaps TRBD1 as D (6 bases). Germline V lookup: CDR1 WNHNN, CDR2 SYGVQD (reference sequence). The CDR3 sequence is 15 residues long. Between the trimmed V and J ends, which lost 3 bases and 3 bases, there was a span of 13 bases. This CDR3 is CASSDLRGGTDTQYF. DNA for the CDR3: TGCGCCAGCAGTGACCTCAGGGGTGGAACAGATACGCAGTATTTT.

The table lists this clonotype with a few counts. The rearrangement uses TRBV30 and TRBJ2-1, with D perhaps TRBD2 (6 bases). Trimming removed 0 bases from V and 10 bases from J, with 19 bases in between. Germline V CDR1 and CDR2: GTSNPN, SVGIG (reference sequence). The CDR3 loop spans 15 amino acids. The chain's CDR3 is CAWSVRDFPPWEQFF. The CDR3 DNA sequence: TGTGCCTGGAGTGTAAGGGACTTCCCTCCGTGGGAGCAGTTCTTC.

This clonotype was counted a few times. This rearrangement joins TRBV10-1 to TRBJ2-3; 11 bases agree with TRBD1. V gave up 7 bases and J gave up 6 bases; unmatched junction bases: 9. The germline V gene encodes CDR1 WNHNN and CDR2 SYGVQD (reference sequence). The CDR3 is 15 amino acids. DNA of the CDR3: TGCGCCAGCACCTCCGGGACAGGGGGAAAGGATACGCAGTATTTT. Translation gives CASTSGTGGKDTQYF.

This clonotype was detected only once. The missing conserved phenylalanine or tryptophan at the end of this CDR3 makes a read error likely. V and J are TRBV20-1 and TRBJ2-1, with 10 bases matching TRBD2. Germline CDR1 reads DFQATT; CDR2 reads SNEGSKA (reference sequence). The J segment lost 4 bases and the V segment lost 2 bases, leaving 11 bases of the junction unmatched. The CDR3 extends over 17 amino acids. CDR3: CSARSRTSGQGYNEQFS. In DNA form, the CDR3 reads TGCAGTGCTAGATCTCGGACTAGCGGCCAGGGGTACAATGAGCAGTTCTCC.

V gene TRBV15 combines with J gene TRBJ2-3, with D unclear. V was clipped by 0 bases and J by 6 bases, with 4 bases between them. Germline V lookup: CDR1 LNHNV, CDR2 YYDKDF (reference sequence). The CDR3 length is 12 residues. The CDR3 region has the DNA TGTGCCACCAGCAGAGAATGGGATACGCAGTATTTT. Protein: CATSREWDTQYF.

The chain carries TRBV15 and TRBJ2-1, with 12 bases that match TRBD1. CDR3 size: 17 residues. V lost 0 bases, J lost 6 bases, and 6 bases stayed unmatched. Germline assignment: CDR1 LNHNV and CDR2 YYDKDF (reference sequence). CDR3 in amino acids: CATSRDRGDRGPNEQFF. In DNA form, the CDR3 reads TGTGCCACCAGCAGAGATCGAGGGGACAGGGGGCCCAATGAGCAGTTCTTC.

V is TRBV30 and J is TRBJ2-1; D is possibly TRBD1 (6 bases). V gave up 3 bases and J gave up 9 bases, with 21 bases separating them. The germline V gene encodes CDR1 GTSNPN and CDR2 SVGIG (reference sequence). The CDR3 covers 15 residues. CDR3 protein: CAWSETGSRVGEQFF. For the CDR3, the DNA is TGTGCCTGGAGCGAAACAGGGTCGAGGGTTGGTGAGCAGTTCTTC.

This clonotype came up a few times. This chain links TRBV6-1 with TRBJ1-5; D unclear. V was cut by 6 bases and J by 7 bases, with 13 bases left in between. Per germline, CDR1 MNHNS and CDR2 SASEGT. The CDR3 has 13 amino acids. The CDR3, as DNA: TGTGCCAGCAGGAGCGACCGGGGACAGCCCCAGCATTTT. Amino acid sequence: CASRSDRGQPQHF.

Points on this clonotype: The junction shows a germline mismatch at one end, possibly a read error. The chain's CDR3 is CASSRYFSGQGYTTGALF. For the CDR3, the DNA is TGTGCCAGCAGCCGTTACTTCTCGGGACAGGGTTATACTACCGGAGCTCTCTTT. This chain links TRBV6-1 with TRBJ1-1; 9 bases align to TRBD1. The CDR3 consists of 18 residues. Germline V gives CDR1 MNHNS, CDR2 SASEGT.

CDR3 region: CASSPGSTRNSYNEQFF. DNA of the CDR3: TGTGCCAGCAGCCCTGGGTCCACTAGGAACTCCTACAATGAGCAGTTCTTC. V usage is TRBV28 and J usage is TRBJ2-1, with D perhaps TRBD2 (5 bases). The germline gives CDR1 MDHEN, CDR2 SYDVKM. Trimming removed 6 bases at V and 0 bases at J, with 18 bases between. This CDR3 has 17 amino acids.

This clonotype has a count of ten or more. The chain uses TRBV28 and TRBJ1-6; possibly TRBD1 for D (6 bases). The CDR3 consists of 14 residues. The germline V gene has CDR1 MDHEN and CDR2 SYDVKM. V lost 5 bases and J lost 8, with 13 bases in between. The CDR3 spells CASSLPQGYSPLHF. The CDR3 nucleotides read TGTGCCAGCAGTCTCCCACAGGGTTATTCACCCCTCCACTTT.

This rearrangement joins TRBV28 to TRBJ1-2; 7 bases match TRBD1. CDR3 length: 11 amino acids. The germline CDR1 and CDR2 sequences are MDHEN and SYDVKM. After removal of 4 bases from V and 7 bases from J, the junction contained 0 bases not matched to a gene. The CDR3 loop is CASSWTGGYTF. In DNA, the CDR3 is TGTGCCAGCAGTTGGACAGGTGGCTACACCTTC.

This clonotype occurred many times. The CDR3 bases are TGTGCCAGCAGGTTCTTAGGCGGGGACAGGATTACTTCACCCCTCCACTTT. Amino acid sequence: CASRFLGGDRITSPLHF. The V and J genes are TRBV28 and TRBJ1-6; 8 bases line up with TRBD1. CDR1 and CDR2 (germline): MDHEN, SYDVKM. V lost 6 bases and J lost 9; bases outside the gene matches: 16. The CDR3 runs to 17 residues.

The V call is TRBV19, the J call TRBJ2-3; a possible D gene is TRBD1 (6 bases). Germline V gene lookup returns CDR1 LNHDA and CDR2 SQIVND (reference sequence). The CDR3 has 15 residues. The ends were cut back, 5 bases at V and 2 bases at J, with 14 bases in the middle. As DNA, the CDR3 is TGTGCCAGTAGTCGACGGACAGCTGCCACAGATACGCAGTATTTT. This encodes CASSRRTAATDTQYF.

The rearrangement joins TRBV18 to TRBJ2-2; no clear D. Germline V gene sequence: CDR1 KGHSH, CDR2 LQKENI. CDR3 length: 13 residues. Trimming pared 1 base from V and 6 bases from J, leaving 6 bases between. The CDR3 bases are TGTGCCAGCTCACCACAGAAGTCCGGGGAGCTGTTTTTT. This codes for CASSPQKSGELFF. Full variable domain (outside the CDR3, taken from reference TRBV18 and TRBJ2-2): NAGVMQNPRHLVRRRGQEARLRCSPMKGHSHVYWYRQLPEEGLKFMVYLQKENIIDESGMPKERFSAEFPKEGPSILRIQQVVRGDSAAYFCASSPQKSGELFFGEGSRLTVL.

The table lists this clonotype with many counts. The chain combines TRBV28 with TRBJ1-2; TRBD1 matches 9 bases. J gave up 7 bases and V 6 bases, and 3 bases lay outside the gene matches. There are 12 residues in the CDR3. From germline, CDR1 is MDHEN and CDR2 SYDVKM. Written as DNA, the CDR3 is TGTGCCAGCAGACAGGGGGCGCTTGGCTACACCTTC. It encodes CASRQGALGYTF.

This clonotype showed up many times. This sequence joins TRBV7-2 and TRBJ2-7; perhaps TRBD1 as D (5 bases). With 1 base removed from V and 4 bases from J, the gap between germline ends came to 11 bases. The germline CDR1 and CDR2 sequences are SGHTA and FQGNSA. CDR3 length: 14 amino acids. The CDR3 loop is CASSLVAGPYEQYF. The CDR3 DNA follows: TGTGCCAGCAGCTTAGTGGCAGGGCCATACGAGCAGTACTTC.

J is TRBJ1-1 and V is TRBV6-1; the D is unclear. The length of the CDR3 is 16 residues. Looked up from germline, CDR1 is MNHNS and CDR2 is SASEGT. Trimming removed 6 bases from V and 1 base from J, with 18 bases in between. CDR3 region: CASSTPGRVGNTEAFF. The DNA of the CDR3 is TGTGCCAGCAGCACACCCGGAAGGGTGGGGAACACTGAAGCTTTCTTT.

In this sample, this clonotype turned up once. CDR3 region: CASTRSGGTRTDTQYF. CDR3 DNA sequence: TGTGCCAGCACCCGCTCGGGGGGCACTCGCACAGATACGCAGTATTTT. The V call is TRBV6-2 or TRBV6-3, the J call TRBJ2-3; tentative D call: TRBD2 (7 bases). Germline CDR1 is MNHEY and CDR2 is SVGEGT. The V end was cut by 7 bases, the J end by 1 base, with 18 bases between. The CDR3 has 16 amino acids.

The rearrangement uses TRBV9 and TRBJ1-1; the D gene is possibly TRBD1 (5 bases). CDR3 length: 14 residues. The V and J ends lost 3 bases and 3 bases respectively, with 12 bases between them. Germline V gene data show CDR1 as SGDLS and CDR2 as YYNGEE. CDR3 nucleotide sequence: TGTGCCAGCAGCGCAGACAGTGGGGACACTGAAGCTTTCTTT. Protein product: CASSADSGDTEAFF.

This clonotype was counted a single time. The J gene is TRBJ2-2, the V gene TRBV7-9; no definite D call. Trimming took off 5 bases at V and 5 bases at J, with 6 bases between the two ends. Per germline, CDR1 SEHNR and CDR2 FQNEAQ (reference sequence). This CDR3 region has 12 residues. The chain's CDR3 is CASSGLTGELFF. In nucleotides, the CDR3 is TGTGCCAGCAGCGGTCTAACCGGGGAGCTGTTTTTT.

The V and J genes are TRBV20-1 and TRBJ2-1; 9 nucleotides line up with TRBD2. The V segment lost 1 base and the J segment 7 bases; nucleotides outside the gene matches: 14. The CDR3 consists of 17 residues. CDR1 and CDR2 from the germline V gene are DFQATT and SNEGSKA (reference sequence). CDR3 sequence: CSARGGGFAGGWNEQFF. CDR3 DNA sequence: TGCAGTGCTAGAGGGGGGGGCTTCGCGGGAGGGTGGAATGAGCAGTTCTTC.